This entry describes one T cell receptor beta chain. The target of this receptor is not known. Within one base of it there is no much larger clone, and no base qualities were kept. Genomic DNA was isolated from the sorted cells so that the TCRbeta CDR3 region could be sequenced. The immunoSEQ Assay was used to sequence the TCRbeta CDR3 regions. The source is immuneACCESS, and TCRdb retained only in-frame sequences with V and J called. Part of the clones is not carried over; for the studies checked, unresolved V genes explain less than half of this, and the remainder is unexplained. The sample profile shows roughly 16,000 clones; roughly 87% of them were found once. Roughly 27% of the sample is held by the ten biggest clonotypes. The entry originates in a study of OX40 agonist ivuxolimab in advanced cancers. Regarding the complete study: Ivuxolimab, which targeted the costimulatory receptor OX40 (CD134), was an agonistic, fully human IgG2 monoclonal antibody. Intravenous ivuxolimab was administered to patients every 2 weeks at six dose levels: 0.01, 0.1, 0.3, 1.5, 3 and 10 mg/kg. Of the approximately 50 dose-escalation patients, hepatocellular carcinoma was present in about 20, melanoma in about 15, renal cell carcinoma in 9 and head and neck cancer in 9. The dose-escalation cohort was 82.7% male with a mean age of roughly 60 years, ranging from roughly 20 to 85. Patients were allowed to have had prior anti-PD-1, anti-PD-L1 or anti-CTLA-4 therapy, and 40% of the dose-escalation patients had previously received checkpoint inhibitors. Partial responses occurred in three dose-escalation patients, of whom one had hepatocellular carcinoma and two had cutaneous melanoma. The purpose of peripheral TCRbeta sequencing was to test whether ivuxolimab changed TCR sequence diversity and led to clonal T-cell expansion. The monotherapy dose-escalation portion (N of about 49 patients) of the phase I ivuxolimab trial is reported in the paper.

Measured from the cysteine to the phenylalanine, the CDR3 is 15 residues long. Only the CDR3 DNA is retained, 45 bases long and in frame from the first base. CDR1 and CDR2 are drawn from the germline V gene (reference sequence): SGHKS, YYEKEE. The junction carries 11 bases between V and J, which are trimmed by 4 bases and 0 bases respectively. Patients with a history of autoimmune disease or receiving systemic immunosuppression were excluded from the trial. In every dose cohort, peripheral blood was drawn for TCR sequencing at baseline, cycle 4 day 1, and cycle 7 day 1. Samples came from an open-label, multicenter, first-in-human phase I dose-escalation trial of ivuxolimab. The trial enrolled adults with locally advanced or metastatic head and neck squamous cell, hepatocellular, melanoma or renal cell carcinoma. Before TCR sequencing, CD4+ T cells and CD8+ T cells were sorted from peripheral blood as separate populations.

Study-wide conclusions, independent of this receptor: In the 0.1-3.0 mg/kg groups, partial responders had among the lowest normalized peripheral clonal expansion, particularly in CD8+ T cells. Low levels of normalized T-cell clonal expansion were also shown by some nonresponding patients. The antigen specificity of the clonally expanded peripheral T cells was not determined. At doses of 0.1 to 3.0 mg/kg, clonal expansion of both CD4+ and CD8+ T cells in blood was seen between baseline and week 6. After ivuxolimab, expanded clones were on average more numerous among CD8+ T cells than among CD4+ T cells.

The clonotype originates from an adult with an advanced solid tumor such as melanoma, head and neck, liver or kidney cancer. The chain couples TRBV5-5 to TRBJ1-3; possibly the D gene is TRBD1, per 6 matching bases. Sequenced material: CD4+ or CD8+ T cells sorted from blood, taken in a trial of the OX40 agonist ivuxolimab. The DNA sequence is TGTGCCAGCAGCCCCACAGGGAGCTCTGGAAACACCATATATTTT. It codes for CASSPTGSSGNTIYF.